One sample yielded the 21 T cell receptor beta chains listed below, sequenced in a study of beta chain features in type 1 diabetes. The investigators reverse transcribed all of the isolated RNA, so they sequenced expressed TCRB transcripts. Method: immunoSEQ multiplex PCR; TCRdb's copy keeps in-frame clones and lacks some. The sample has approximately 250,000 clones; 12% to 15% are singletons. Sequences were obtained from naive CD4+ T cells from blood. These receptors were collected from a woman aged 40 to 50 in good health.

The CDR3 nucleotides read TGTGCCAGCAGTTACTCGACGGGGGATAGCTACGAGCAGTACTTC. Its protein product is CASSYSTGDSYEQYF. The V and J genes are TRBV6-5 and TRBJ2-7; TRBD2 is a possible D gene (6 bases). Germline CDR1 and CDR2: MNHEY and SVGAGI. Deletions cut 0 bases from V and 3 bases from J, with 12 bases between. The CDR3 contains 15 residues.

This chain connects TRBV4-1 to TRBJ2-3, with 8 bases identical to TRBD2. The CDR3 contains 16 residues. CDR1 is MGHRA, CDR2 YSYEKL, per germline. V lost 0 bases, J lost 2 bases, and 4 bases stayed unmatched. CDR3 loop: CASSQDRGGDTDTQYF. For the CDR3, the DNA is TGCGCCAGCAGCCAAGATCGGGGGGGGGACACAGATACGCAGTATTTT.

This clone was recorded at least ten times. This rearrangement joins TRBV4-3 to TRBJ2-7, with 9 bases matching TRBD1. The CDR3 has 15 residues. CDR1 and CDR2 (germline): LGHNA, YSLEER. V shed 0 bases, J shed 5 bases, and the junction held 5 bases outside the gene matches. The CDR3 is CASSQEDRGYHEQYF. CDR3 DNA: TGCGCCAGCAGCCAAGAGGACAGGGGTTACCACGAGCAGTACTTC.

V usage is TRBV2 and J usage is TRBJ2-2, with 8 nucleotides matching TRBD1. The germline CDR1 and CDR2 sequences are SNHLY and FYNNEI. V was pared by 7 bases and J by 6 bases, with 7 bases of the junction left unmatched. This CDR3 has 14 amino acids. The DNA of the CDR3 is TGTGCCAGCATAGTGACAGGGGCGGCCGGGGAGCTGTTTTTT. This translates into CASIVTGAAGELFF.

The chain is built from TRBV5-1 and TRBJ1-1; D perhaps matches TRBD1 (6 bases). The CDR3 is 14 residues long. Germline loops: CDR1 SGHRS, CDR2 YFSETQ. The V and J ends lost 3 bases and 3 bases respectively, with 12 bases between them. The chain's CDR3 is CASSYQGTDTEAFF. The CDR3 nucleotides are TGCGCCAGCAGCTATCAGGGGACGGACACTGAAGCTTTCTTT.

The CDR3 region is CASSLEVGRGHRLSNSPLHF. Written as DNA, the CDR3 is TGCGCCAGCAGCTTAGAGGTTGGCAGGGGGCATCGCCTATCTAATTCACCCCTCCACTTT. This sequence joins TRBV5-1 and TRBJ1-6; 8 bases align to TRBD1. This CDR3 is built from 20 residues. V trimming: 2 bases; J trimming: 6 bases; junction bases outside the gene matches: 19. The germline CDR1 and CDR2 sequences are SGHRS and YFSETQ.

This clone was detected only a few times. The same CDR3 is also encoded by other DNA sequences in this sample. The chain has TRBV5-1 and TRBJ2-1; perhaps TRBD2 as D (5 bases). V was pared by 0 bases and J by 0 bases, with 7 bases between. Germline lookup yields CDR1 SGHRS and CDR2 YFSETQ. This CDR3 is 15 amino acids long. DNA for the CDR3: TGCGCCAGCAGCTTGGTAGCGAGCTCCTACAATGAGCAGTTCTTC. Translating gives CASSLVASSYNEQFF.

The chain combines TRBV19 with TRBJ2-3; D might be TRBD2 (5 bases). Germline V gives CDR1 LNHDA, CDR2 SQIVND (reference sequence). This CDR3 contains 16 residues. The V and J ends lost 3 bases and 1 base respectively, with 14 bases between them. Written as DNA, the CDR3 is TGTGCCAGTAGTATCCTAGCAGCAACAGGCACAGATACGCAGTATTTT. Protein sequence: CASSILAATGTDTQYF.

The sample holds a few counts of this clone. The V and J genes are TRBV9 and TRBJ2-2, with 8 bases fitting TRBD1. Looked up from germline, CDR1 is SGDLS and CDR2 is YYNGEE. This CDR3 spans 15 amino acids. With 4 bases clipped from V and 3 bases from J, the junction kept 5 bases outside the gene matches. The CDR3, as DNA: TGTGCCAGCAGCCAAGGACAGGGTTACACCGGGGAGCTGTTTTTT. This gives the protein CASSQGQGYTGELFF. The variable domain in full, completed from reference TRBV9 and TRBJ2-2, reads DSGVTQTPKHLITATGQRVTLRCSPRSGDLSVYWYQQSLDQGLQFLIQYYNGEERAKGNILERFSAQQFPDLHSELNLSSLELGDSALYFCASSQGQGYTGELFFGEGSRLTVL.

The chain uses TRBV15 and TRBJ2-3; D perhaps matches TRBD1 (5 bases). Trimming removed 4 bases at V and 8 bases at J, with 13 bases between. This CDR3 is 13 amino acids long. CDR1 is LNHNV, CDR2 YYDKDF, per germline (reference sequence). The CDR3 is CATSTLRVATQYF. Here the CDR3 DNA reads TGTGCCACCAGCACTCTCAGGGTCGCTACGCAGTATTTT.

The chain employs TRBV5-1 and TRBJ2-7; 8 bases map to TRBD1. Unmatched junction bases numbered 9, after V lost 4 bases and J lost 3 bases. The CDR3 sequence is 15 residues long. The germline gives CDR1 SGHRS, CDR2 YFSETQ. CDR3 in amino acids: CASSRGQVRDYEQYF. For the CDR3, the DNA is TGCGCCAGCAGCAGGGGACAGGTAAGGGACTACGAGCAGTACTTC.

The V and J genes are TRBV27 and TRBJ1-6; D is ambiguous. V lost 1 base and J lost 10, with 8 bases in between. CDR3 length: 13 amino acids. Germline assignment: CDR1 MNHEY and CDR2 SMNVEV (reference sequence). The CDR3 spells CASSLFPGSPLHF. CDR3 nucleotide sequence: TGTGCCAGCAGTTTATTTCCGGGGTCACCCCTCCACTTT.

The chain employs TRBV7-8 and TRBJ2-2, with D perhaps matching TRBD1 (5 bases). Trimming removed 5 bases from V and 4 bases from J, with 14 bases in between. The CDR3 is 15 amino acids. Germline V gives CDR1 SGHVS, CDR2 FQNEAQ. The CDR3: CASSRSQGRTGELFF. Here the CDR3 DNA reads TGTGCCAGCAGCCGATCCCAGGGCCGCACCGGGGAGCTGTTTTTT. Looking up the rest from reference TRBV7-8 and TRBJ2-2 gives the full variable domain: GAGVSQSPRYKVAKRGQDVALRCDPISGHVSLFWYQQALGQGPEFLTYFQNEAQLDKSGLPSDRFFAERPEGSVSTLKIQRTQQEDSAVYLCASSRSQGRTGELFFGEGSRLTVL.

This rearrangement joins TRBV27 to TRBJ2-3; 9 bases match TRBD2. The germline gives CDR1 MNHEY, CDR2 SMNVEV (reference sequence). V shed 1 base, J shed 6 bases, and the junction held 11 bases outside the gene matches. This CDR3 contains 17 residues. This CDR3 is CASSLWTSAGGSDTQYF. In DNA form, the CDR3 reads TGTGCCAGCAGTTTATGGACCTCGGCGGGAGGGTCCGATACGCAGTATTTT.

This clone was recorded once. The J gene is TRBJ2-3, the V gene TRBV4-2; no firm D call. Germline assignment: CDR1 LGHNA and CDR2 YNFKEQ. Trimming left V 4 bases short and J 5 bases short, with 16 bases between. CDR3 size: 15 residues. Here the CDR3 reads CASSPTPTLGDTQYF. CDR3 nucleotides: TGTGCCAGCAGCCCGACACCTACCTTGGGAGATACGCAGTATTTT.

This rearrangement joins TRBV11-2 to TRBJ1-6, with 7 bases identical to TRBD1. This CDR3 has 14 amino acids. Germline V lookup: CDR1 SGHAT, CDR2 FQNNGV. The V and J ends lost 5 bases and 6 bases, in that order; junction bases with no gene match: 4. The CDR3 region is CASSPGTANSPLHF. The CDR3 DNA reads TGTGCCAGCAGCCCCGGGACAGCTAATTCACCCCTCCACTTT.

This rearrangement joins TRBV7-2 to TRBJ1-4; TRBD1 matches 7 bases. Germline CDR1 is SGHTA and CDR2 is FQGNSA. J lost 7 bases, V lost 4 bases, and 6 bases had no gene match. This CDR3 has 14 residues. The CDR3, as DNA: TGTGCCAGCAGCTCTTACAGGGGTACTGAAAAACTGTTTTTT. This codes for CASSSYRGTEKLFF.

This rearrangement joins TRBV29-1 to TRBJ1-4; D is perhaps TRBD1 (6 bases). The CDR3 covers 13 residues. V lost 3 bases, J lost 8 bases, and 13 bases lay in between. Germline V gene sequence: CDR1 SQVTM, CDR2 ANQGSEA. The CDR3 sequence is CSVDSGRGEKLFF. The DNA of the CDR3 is TGCAGCGTTGATTCAGGGAGGGGGGAAAAACTGTTTTTT.

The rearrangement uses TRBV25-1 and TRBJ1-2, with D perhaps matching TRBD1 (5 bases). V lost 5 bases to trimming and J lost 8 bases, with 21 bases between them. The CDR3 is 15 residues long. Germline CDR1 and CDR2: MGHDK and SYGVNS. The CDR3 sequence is CASSSPKGYLYGYTF. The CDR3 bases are TGTGCCAGCAGTTCCCCGAAGGGGTACCTCTACGGCTACACCTTC.

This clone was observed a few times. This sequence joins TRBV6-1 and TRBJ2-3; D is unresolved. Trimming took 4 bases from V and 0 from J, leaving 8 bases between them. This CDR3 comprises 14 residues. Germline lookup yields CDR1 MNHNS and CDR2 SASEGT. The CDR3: CASSATYSTDTQYF. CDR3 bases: TGTGCCAGCAGTGCGACATATAGCACAGATACGCAGTATTTT.

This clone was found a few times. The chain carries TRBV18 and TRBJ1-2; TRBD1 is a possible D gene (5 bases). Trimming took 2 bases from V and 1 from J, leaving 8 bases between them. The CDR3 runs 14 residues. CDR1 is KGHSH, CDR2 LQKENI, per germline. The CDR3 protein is CASSPNRINYGYTF. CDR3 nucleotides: TGTGCCAGCTCACCAAACAGGATTAACTATGGCTACACCTTC.